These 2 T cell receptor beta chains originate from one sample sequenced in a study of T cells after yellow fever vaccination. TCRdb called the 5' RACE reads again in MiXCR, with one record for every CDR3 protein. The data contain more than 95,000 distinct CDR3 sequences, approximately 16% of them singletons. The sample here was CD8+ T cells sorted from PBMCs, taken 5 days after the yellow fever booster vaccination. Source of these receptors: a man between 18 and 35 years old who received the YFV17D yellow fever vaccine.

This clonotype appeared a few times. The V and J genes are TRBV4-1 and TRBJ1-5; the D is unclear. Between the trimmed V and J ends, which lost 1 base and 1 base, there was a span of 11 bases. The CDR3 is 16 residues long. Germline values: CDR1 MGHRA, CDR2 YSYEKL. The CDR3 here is CASSQGGGRSNQPQHF. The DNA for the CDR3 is TGCGCCAGCAGCCAAGGTGGAGGGCGGAGCAATCAGCCCCAGCATTTT.

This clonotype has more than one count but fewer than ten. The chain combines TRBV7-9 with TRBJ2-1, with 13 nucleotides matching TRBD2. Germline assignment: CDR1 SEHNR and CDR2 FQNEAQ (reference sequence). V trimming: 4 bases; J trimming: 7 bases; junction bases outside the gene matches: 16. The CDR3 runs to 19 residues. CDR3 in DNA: TGTGCCAGCAGCTCGTCGACTAGCGGGGGGCCGAAGGAGCAGAATGAGCAGTTCTTC. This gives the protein CASSSSTSGGPKEQNEQFF.